These 27 T cell receptor beta chains share one sample of origin, sequenced in a study of long-term antiretroviral therapy in people with HIV. This was the immunoSEQ v3.0 assay at survey level. Repertoires were generated with immunoSEQ multiplex PCR, while TCRdb's copy carries only in-frame clones and drops some. Here the sample spans 35,000 to 50,000 clones, about 89% being singletons. Sample: unsorted PBMCs, taken 0.1 years before starting antiretroviral therapy. The receptors stem from a woman aged 50 to 60 with HIV.

The rearrangement links TRBV6-5 to TRBJ2-2; 7 bases fit TRBD1. The junction had 9 bases not matched to a gene; V was cut back by 7 bases and J by 7 bases. Germline V gives CDR1 MNHEY, CDR2 SVGAGI. The CDR3 has 14 residues. CDR3 amino acids: CASTPRQGIGELFF. The CDR3 nucleotides read TGTGCCAGCACTCCGAGACAGGGCATCGGGGAGCTGTTTTTT.

As to this clone: One end of the junction varies from germline; a read error may be responsible. The chain links TRBV6-6 to TRBJ1-2; no firm D call. In germline, CDR1 is MNHNY, CDR2 SVGAGI (reference sequence). This CDR3 is 11 amino acids long. The DNA for the CDR3 is TGTGCCAGCAGTTACCTAGCAAGCGGTGTTTTC. The encoded protein is CASSYLASGVF.

In its sample, this clone was seen a few times. V and J are TRBV4-2 and TRBJ1-5; possible D gene TRBD1, 5 bases. Germline assignment: CDR1 LGHNA and CDR2 YNFKEQ. Trimming shortened V by 1 base and J by 8 bases, and 12 bases separated the two germline ends. This CDR3 is built from 14 residues. CDR3: CASSQGAGQEPQHF. For the CDR3, the DNA is TGTGCCAGCAGCCAAGGGGCAGGGCAAGAGCCCCAGCATTTT.

The gene calls are TRBV28 and TRBJ1-6, with unresolved D. In germline, CDR1 is MDHEN, CDR2 SYDVKM. Trimming removed 1 base from V and 7 bases from J, with 11 bases in between. The CDR3 totals 15 residues. The CDR3 nucleotides read TGTGCCAGCAGTTTATACAGACGGAGCAATTCACCCCTCCACTTT. Residues: CASSLYRRSNSPLHF.

The chain joins TRBV30 to TRBJ1-6, with 7 positions matching TRBD1. This CDR3 region has 15 residues. Trimming took 3 bases from V and 10 from J; bases not matched to a gene: 12. Germline V gene lookup returns CDR1 GTSNPN and CDR2 SVGIG (reference sequence). Here the CDR3 reads CAWSENRGSGSPLHF. CDR3 in DNA: TGTGCCTGGAGCGAGAACAGGGGCAGCGGCTCACCCCTCCACTTT.

The CDR3 DNA reads TGTGCCAGCAGCTTGGAAGTCCAGAACACTGAAGCTTTCTTT. Protein: CASSLEVQNTEAFF. V gene TRBV5-6 combines with J gene TRBJ1-1; no clear D. The V end was cut by 0 bases, the J end by 1 base, with 7 bases between. Germline V gene data show CDR1 as SGHDT and CDR2 as YYEEEE. The CDR3 has 14 residues. Drawing the rest from reference TRBV5-6 and TRBJ1-1, the complete variable domain is DAGVTQSPTHLIKTRGQQVTLRCSPKSGHDTVSWYQQALGQGPQFIFQYYEEEERQRGNFPDRFSGHQFPNYSSELNVNALLLGDSALYLCASSLEVQNTEAFFGQGTRLTVV.

The chain is built from TRBV11-2 and TRBJ1-2; D ambiguous. The V end lost 0 bases, the J end lost 6 bases, and 14 bases lay between the germline ends. The germline gives CDR1 SGHAT, CDR2 FQNNGV. This CDR3 is 15 amino acids long. The CDR3 protein is CASSLDSGVSDGYTF. The CDR3 DNA sequence: TGTGCCAGCAGCTTAGATTCCGGGGTGTCGGATGGCTACACCTTC.

The chain recombines TRBV9 with TRBJ1-3; D perhaps matches TRBD1 (5 bases). The CDR3 contains 15 residues. V lost 4 bases and J lost 2, with 13 bases in between. Germline-derived CDR1 and CDR2 are SGDLS and YYNGEE. CDR3 protein: CASSTRGDPGNTIYF. In DNA, the CDR3 is TGTGCCAGCAGCACTAGAGGGGATCCTGGAAACACCATATATTTT. Supplemented by reference TRBV9 and TRBJ1-3, the full variable domain reads DSGVTQTPKHLITATGQRVTLRCSPRSGDLSVYWYQQSLDQGLQFLIQYYNGEERAKGNILERFSAQQFPDLHSELNLSSLELGDSALYFCASSTRGDPGNTIYFGEGSWLTVV.

J is TRBJ2-5 and V is TRBV7-3; 11 nucleotides align to TRBD1. The CDR3 covers 15 residues. The germline V gene has CDR1 SGHTA and CDR2 FQGTGA. Germline trimming cut 5 bases from V and 5 bases from J; bases unmatched to any gene: 7. CDR3 in DNA: TGTGCCAGCAGCCTCGGACAGGGGGCGGGGGAGACCCAGTACTTC. Encoded protein: CASSLGQGAGETQYF. Full variable domain (remainder filled in from reference TRBV7-3 and TRBJ2-5): GAGVSQTPSNKVTEKGKYVELRCDPISGHTALYWYRQSLGQGPEFLIYFQGTGAADDSGLPNDRFFAVRPEGSVSTLKIQRTERGDSAVYLCASSLGQGAGETQYFGPGTRLLVL.

The chain links TRBV5-8 to TRBJ2-3, with D possibly TRBD2 on 5 matching bases. The V end lost 1 base, the J end lost 3 bases, and 6 bases lay between the germline ends. CDR1 and CDR2 from the germline V gene are SGHTS and YDEGEE. The CDR3 is made up of 13 amino acids. This CDR3 is CASSLRGTDTQYF. DNA for the CDR3: TGTGCCAGCAGCTTGCGGGGTACAGATACGCAGTATTTT.

The J gene is TRBJ1-5, the V gene TRBV10-3; D remains unclear. Germline V gene lookup returns CDR1 ENHRY and CDR2 SYGVKD. Trimming removed 7 bases at V and 2 bases at J, with 15 bases between. The CDR3 consists of 15 residues. The DNA of the CDR3 is TGTGCCATCACCAGTATTCGGTATGGCAATCAGCCCCAGCATTTT. This sequence encodes CAITSIRYGNQPQHF.

The J gene is TRBJ1-2, the V gene TRBV25-1, with unresolved D. This CDR3 has 14 residues. Trimming left V 6 bases short and J 8 bases short, with 19 bases between. Germline CDR1 is MGHDK and CDR2 is SYGVNS. The CDR3 loop is CASRNVNRGRGYTF. The CDR3 bases are TGTGCCAGCAGGAATGTCAATCGCGGAAGGGGCTACACCTTC.

The chain joins TRBV5-4 to TRBJ2-3; 11 bases match TRBD2. Germline V gives CDR1 SGHNT, CDR2 YYREEE (reference sequence). The CDR3 runs 17 residues. V lost 5 bases, J lost 1 base, and 9 bases stayed unmatched. CDR3 amino acids: CASSSKTSGTRTDTQYF. The CDR3, as DNA: TGTGCCAGCAGTTCGAAGACTAGCGGGACGCGCACAGATACGCAGTATTTT.

The chain recombines TRBV7-2 with TRBJ1-6, with 7 bases aligning to TRBD1. In germline, CDR1 is SGHTA, CDR2 FQGNSA. The CDR3 sequence is 16 residues long. Trimming removed 3 bases from V and 7 bases from J; junction bases left unmatched: 9. In DNA form, the CDR3 reads TGTGCCAGCAGCTTGCGCAGACAGGGCGACAATTCACCCCTCCACTTT. This gives the protein CASSLRRQGDNSPLHF.

This clone was picked up a small number of times. The chain has TRBV4-3 and TRBJ1-2; TRBD1 matches 7 bases. Germline-derived CDR1 and CDR2 are LGHNA and YSLEER. The CDR3 has 14 residues. The trim removed 0 bases at V and 7 bases at J, leaving 5 bases unmatched. The CDR3: CASSQDDRASGYTF. CDR3 nucleotides: TGCGCCAGCAGCCAAGATGACAGGGCGAGTGGCTACACCTTC.

Of note for this clone: Mismatch with germline at one junction end may stem from a read error. The chain links TRBV7-7 to TRBJ2-7; maybe TRBD2 (6 bases). The CDR3 has 14 residues. Germline-derived CDR1 and CDR2 are SSHAT and FNYEAQ (reference sequence). The CDR3 DNA follows: TGTGCTAGCAGCCCTTGGGGGGTGGGGAGCGAGCAGTACTTC. The encoded protein is CASSPWGVGSEQYF.

This clone was recorded only once. The chain employs TRBV5-4 and TRBJ2-6; 10 nucleotides line up with TRBD2. V shed 5 bases and J 1 base; nucleotides not matched to a gene: 12. The CDR3 is 19 residues long. Germline CDR1 SGHNT, CDR2 YYREEE (reference sequence). This CDR3 reads CASRRSLAGDESGANVLTF. The CDR3, as DNA: TGTGCCAGCAGGCGATCCCTAGCGGGGGATGAATCTGGGGCCAACGTCCTGACTTTC.

The gene calls are TRBV6-4 and TRBJ1-4, with TRBD1 matching over 10 bases. V lost 6 bases to trimming and J lost 0 bases; unmatched junction nucleotides: 10. Germline V gene lookup returns CDR1 MRHNA and CDR2 SNTAGT. CDR3 length: 18 amino acids. The DNA of the CDR3 is TGTGCCAGCAGACCGGGACAGGGGCGACCGGCAACTAATGAAAAACTGTTTTTT. Residues: CASRPGQGRPATNEKLFF.

The genes are TRBV7-2 and TRBJ1-6, with TRBD1 matching over 7 bases. V trimming: 4 bases; J trimming: 10 bases; junction bases outside the gene matches: 10. The CDR3 covers 15 residues. Germline V gives CDR1 SGHTA, CDR2 FQGNSA. CDR3 bases: TGTGCCAGCAGCTACTACAGGGGAGGAGAGTCACCCCTCCACTTT. It translates to CASSYYRGGESPLHF.

The chain has TRBV28 and TRBJ1-3, with no clear D. The CDR3 has 12 amino acids. The V end was cut by 2 bases, the J end by 2 bases, with 1 base between. The V gene's germline CDR1 is MDHEN and CDR2 SYDVKM. The CDR3 DNA sequence: TGTGCCAGCAGTTTACCTGGAAACACCATATATTTT. Translated: CASSLPGNTIYF. Full variable domain (remainder filled in from reference TRBV28 and TRBJ1-3): DVKVTQSSRYLVKRTGEKVFLECVQDMDHENMFWYRQDPGLGLRLIYFSYDVKMKEKGDIPEGYSVSREKKERFSLILESASTNQTSMYLCASSLPGNTIYFGEGSWLTVV.

The chain recombines TRBV2 with TRBJ1-1; no definite D call. The CDR3 is 14 residues long. V was cut by 5 bases and J by 0 bases, with 10 bases left in between. Per the germline V gene, CDR1 is SNHLY and CDR2 is FYNNEI. The CDR3 spells CASSRGVMNTEAFF. The CDR3 DNA is TGTGCCAGCAGTCGCGGGGTCATGAACACTGAAGCTTTCTTT.

V and J are TRBV19 and TRBJ2-7; 12 nucleotides align to TRBD1. From germline, CDR1 is LNHDA and CDR2 SQIVND (reference sequence). This CDR3 spans 15 amino acids. V gave up 7 bases and J gave up 5 bases; unmatched junction bases: 9. For the CDR3, the DNA is TGTGCCAGTACCGATTCCGGGACAGGGGGCGACGAGCAGTACTTC. Translated, it gives CASTDSGTGGDEQYF. Filled out from reference TRBV19 and TRBJ2-7, the complete variable domain reads DGGITQSPKYLFRKEGQNVTLSCEQNLNHDAMYWYRQDPGQGLRLIYYSQIVNDFQKGDIAEGYSVSREKKESFPLTVTSAQKNPTAFYLCASTDSGTGGDEQYFGPGTRLTVT.

The J gene is TRBJ2-5, the V gene TRBV5-1, with a weak D call TRBD1 (5 bases). The CDR3 has 16 amino acids. With 4 bases removed from V and 1 base from J, the gap between germline ends came to 17 bases. Germline lookup yields CDR1 SGHRS and CDR2 YFSETQ. The CDR3 DNA reads TGCGCCAGCAGCCTGGTCAGGGCCAGTGCCCAAGAGACCCAGTACTTC. It encodes CASSLVRASAQETQYF.

The CDR3 protein is CASSPRGETDTQYF. CDR3 nucleotide sequence: TGTGCCAGCTCACCGAGGGGGGAGACAGATACGCAGTATTTT. The gene calls are TRBV18 and TRBJ2-3; TRBD1 or TRBD2 may be the D gene (6 bases each). This CDR3 is 14 amino acids long. CDR1 and CDR2 (germline): KGHSH, LQKENI. Trimming pared 3 bases from V and 3 bases from J, leaving 10 bases between. Based on the CDR3 plus reference TRBV18 and TRBJ2-3, the full variable domain is NAGVMQNPRHLVRRRGQEARLRCSPMKGHSHVYWYRQLPEEGLKFMVYLQKENIIDESGMPKERFSAEFPKEGPSILRIQQVVRGDSAAYFCASSPRGETDTQYFGPGTRLTVL.

The chain couples TRBV6-9 to TRBJ2-7; perhaps TRBD2 as D (6 bases). The CDR3 consists of 13 residues. Germline V CDR1 and CDR2: MNHGY, SVAAGI. Between the trimmed V and J ends, which lost 6 bases and 3 bases, there was a span of 12 bases. The CDR3 bases are TGTGCCAGCAGAACCGGGAGCCTCTACGAGCAGTACTTC. Translation: CASRTGSLYEQYF.

The table lists this clone with a count of one. The V call is TRBV9, the J call TRBJ2-2; D ambiguous. The V end lost 0 bases, the J end lost 8 bases, and 5 bases lay between the germline ends. Germline V lookup: CDR1 SGDLS, CDR2 YYNGEE. The CDR3 is 12 residues long. For the CDR3, the DNA is TGTGCCAGCAGCGTAGAGGCAGGGGAGCTGTTTTTT. This encodes CASSVEAGELFF.

The rearrangement uses TRBV11-2 and TRBJ1-5; D remains ambiguous. V lost 3 bases to trimming and J lost 0 bases, with 12 bases between them. The CDR3 contains 16 residues. In germline, CDR1 is SGHAT, CDR2 FQNNGV. This chain's CDR3 is CASSFERGASNQPQHF. The DNA for the CDR3 is TGTGCCAGCAGCTTCGAGCGGGGAGCTAGCAATCAGCCCCAGCATTTT.